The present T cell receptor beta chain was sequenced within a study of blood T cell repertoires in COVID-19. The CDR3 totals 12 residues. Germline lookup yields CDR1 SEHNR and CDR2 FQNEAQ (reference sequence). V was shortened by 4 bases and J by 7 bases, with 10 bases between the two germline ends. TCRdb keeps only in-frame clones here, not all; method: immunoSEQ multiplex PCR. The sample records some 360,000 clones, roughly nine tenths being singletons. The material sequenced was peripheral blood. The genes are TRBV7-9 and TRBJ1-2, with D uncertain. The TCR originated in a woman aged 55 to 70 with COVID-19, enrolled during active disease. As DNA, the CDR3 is TGTGCCAGCAGCTACGCGGCTAGTGGCTACACCTTC. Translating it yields CASSYAASGYTF.